The T cell receptor beta chain described here comes from a study of blood T cell repertoires in COVID-19. CDR1 is MNHEY, CDR2 SVGEGT, per germline. The CDR3 runs to 11 residues. V lost 4 bases and J 5 bases, leaving 5 bases between the germline ends. Clones were read by immunoSEQ multiplex PCR, and TCRdb kept only the in-frame ones, dropping some. The table has 65,000 to 85,000 clones, less than 85% seen once. This receptor was identified in a woman of 80 years or more with active or convalescent COVID-19. The sequencing input was peripheral blood. V and J are TRBV6-2 or TRBV6-3 and TRBJ1-2; no reliable D call. For the CDR3, the DNA is TGTGCCAGCAGTTTCAGATATGGCTACACCTTC. Translation gives CASSFRYGYTF.